The text below deals with one TCR beta chain. This clone was found once. What antigen it recognizes has not been identified. It has no much larger one-base neighbor in the sample; base qualities were not kept. The data were obtained in a study of T cell responses to AZD1222 COVID-19 vaccine (dated by TCRdb to about 2021). About the full investigation: AZD1222 recipients with second doses at about 4 weeks or about 12 weeks were pooled, because spike-specific TCR depth and breadth did not differ between schedules. Enrollment into the trials was organized by age into subgroups of 18-55, 56-69 and 70-plus years, and those subgroups contained roughly 150, 30 and 60 TCR-sequenced participants, respectively. TCR sequencing covered over 230 trial participants: approximately 200 given two doses of AZD1222 and about 26 given two doses of MenACWY control vaccine. The full study reports these points: Most participants were white British and females outnumbered males, and the authors suggested that clonal diversity may have been underestimated. No day 14 peak-response samples were available, so repertoires were characterized only after the peak T cell response. The vaccine-associated CD4 TCRs covered the entire spike protein, and the dominant responses fell in regions 160-218 and 743-854. In the small 56-69-year group, the increase in depth fell short of significance, most likely because of low power. Reportedly, close to half of the unique spike-specific TCRs recognized epitopes lying outside the regions that are mutated in the B.1.351 and B.1.1.7 variants. Only a handful of AZD1222 recipients were SARS-CoV-2 seropositive at baseline, limiting conclusions about previously exposed vaccinees. A significant rise in spike-specific TCR breadth and depth was observed after two AZD1222 doses relative to day 0 and relative to MenACWY recipients.

The CDR3 regions of human TCRbeta chains were analyzed by immunosequencing. In the original analysis: Repertoire TCRs were matched against a reference library of SARS-CoV-2-specific TCRs generated with the MIRA antigen-specificity platform. Breadth meant the fraction of unique TCRs that were SARS-CoV-2-associated, whereas depth meant the fraction of total T cells that were SARS-CoV-2-associated. Using the MIRA data, each spike-specific TCR was assigned both to the spike region to which the TCR was reactive and to a CD4 or CD8 class. Log10-transformed breadth and depth values were compared by one-way ANOVA with Sidak's multiple comparisons tests. TCRdb limited this immuneACCESS table to in-frame rearrangements with V and J called. A share of clones is missing; checked studies link under half to unresolved V genes, and the rest is unexplained. That table supplies the V and J calls and clone size; D and trimming were determined from the DNA. In this sample the table shows under 120,000 clones, about 93% of which occur a single time. The top ten hold 2.2% of the sample.

Including the terminal cysteine and phenylalanine, the CDR3 comprises 19 residues. Here the CDR3 DNA is all that survives: 57 bases in frame from base 1. V is trimmed back by 4 bases and J by 5 bases, and the junction contains 19 bases that no gene match accounts for. The germline V gene (reference sequence) sets CDR1 to LGHDT and CDR2 to YNNKEL. The sample's time point, from its label and the paper: baseline before first vaccination. Vaccinee samples were obtained from the UK trials COV001 and COV002, which included a single-blind randomized controlled phase 2/3 trial of AZD1222 (ChAdOx1 nCoV-19) in healthy adults. For TCRbeta chain sequencing, PBMC samples from trial participants were taken at day 0 and at day 28 after the second dose.

The TCR sequence derives from an adult in good health. Here the sequenced sample was peripheral blood, taken on day 0 of AZD1222 vaccination. The chain was built from TRBV3-1 (or the pseudogene TRBV3-2) and TRBJ1-4, with 7 central nucleotides matching TRBD1. The CDR3 corresponds to CASSRFHRTGPTRNEKLFF. The bases read TGTGCCAGCAGCCGTTTTCACAGGACAGGCCCGACTCGAAATGAAAAACTGTTTTTT.